Given below is one TCR beta chain in context. Seattle's enrolled individuals joined amid active infection and were then monitored longitudinally. Germline V lookup: CDR1 MNHEY, CDR2 SVGAGI. The CDR3 totals 12 residues. V lost 8 bases and J lost 5, with 9 bases in between. These data are taken from a study of blood T cell repertoires in COVID-19. Study at large: Samples of COVID-19 (acute and convalescent) were obtained from the United States, Italy and Spain. Sample material is recorded as cDNA or gDNA derived from T cells, B-cell-depleted T cells, or PBMCs.

Per the authors' pipeline: For nucleated cells, counts were estimated from reference gene primer amplification. TCRdb's table, derived via immunoSEQ multiplex PCR, lists solely in-frame clones and lacks some. V and J calls and clone size are those listed in that table; D and trimming were worked out from the DNA. Of approximately 300,000 clones listed, approximately 89% are singletons. Specimen: peripheral blood. This receptor was identified in a woman aged 25 to 45 with COVID-19, enrolled during active disease. The chain combines TRBV6-5 with TRBJ2-2; D not certain. Here the CDR3 reads CASESPTGELFF. CDR3 sequence (DNA): TGTGCCAGCGAGTCTCCTACCGGGGAGCTGTTTTTT.